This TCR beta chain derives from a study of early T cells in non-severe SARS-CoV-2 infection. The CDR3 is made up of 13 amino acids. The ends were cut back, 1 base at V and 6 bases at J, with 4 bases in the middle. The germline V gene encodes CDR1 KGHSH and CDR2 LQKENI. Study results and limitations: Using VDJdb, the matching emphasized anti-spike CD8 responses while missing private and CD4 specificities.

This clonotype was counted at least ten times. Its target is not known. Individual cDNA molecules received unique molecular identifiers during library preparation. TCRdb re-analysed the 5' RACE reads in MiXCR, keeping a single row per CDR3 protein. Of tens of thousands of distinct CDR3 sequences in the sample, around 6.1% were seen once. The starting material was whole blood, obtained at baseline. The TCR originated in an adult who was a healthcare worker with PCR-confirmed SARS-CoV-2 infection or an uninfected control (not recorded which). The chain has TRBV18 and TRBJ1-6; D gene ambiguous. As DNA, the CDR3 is TGTGCCAGCTCACCACAACTTAATTCACCCCTCCACTTT. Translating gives CASSPQLNSPLHF. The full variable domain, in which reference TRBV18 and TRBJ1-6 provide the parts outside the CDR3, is NAGVMQNPRHLVRRRGQEARLRCSPMKGHSHVYWYRQLPEEGLKFMVYLQKENIIDESGMPKERFSAEFPKEGPSILRIQQVVRGDSAAYFCASSPQLNSPLHFGNGTRLTVT.